These T cell receptor beta chains were read from a single sample in a study of blood T cells in healthy people across ages. From the 5' RACE reads, TCRdb called clonotypes with MiXCR, one entry per CDR3 protein. The table has 800,000 to 950,000 distinct CDR3 sequences, 35% to 40% seen once. The material sequenced was blood. The receptors here all came from a man aged 18 to 35 in good health. Each CDR3 is given with its conserved first and last residue. A D gene is named only where the DNA matches it firmly. Some rows mark clone size as missing; the rest say once, few, many or name a class of expanded clone.

len: 15; d_gene: TRBD1; v_gene: TRBV12-3/TRBV12-4; abundance: .; j_gene: TRBJ2-7; CDR3nt: TGTGCCAGCAGCCGAACGGGGACAGGCTCCTACGAGCAGTACTTC; CDR3aa: CASSRTGTGSYEQYF
len: 14; d_gene: .; v_gene: TRBV4-2; abundance: many; j_gene: TRBJ1-5; CDR3nt: TGTGCCAGCAGCCAAGACTGGGGAAGTCAGCCCCAGCATTTT; CDR3aa: CASSQDWGSQPQHF
len: 16; d_gene: .; v_gene: TRBV5-5; abundance: .; j_gene: TRBJ1-6; CDR3nt: TGTGCCAGCAGCTTGGTGCCGGGGGAAAATAATTCACCCCTCCACTTT; CDR3aa: CASSLVPGENNSPLHF
len: 14; d_gene: .; v_gene: TRBV25-1; abundance: few; j_gene: TRBJ1-6; CDR3nt: TGTGCCAGCAGTTATAATCGTCCCCATTCACCCCTCCACTTT; CDR3aa: CASSYNRPHSPLHF
len: 15; d_gene: .; v_gene: TRBV12-3/TRBV12-4; abundance: .; j_gene: TRBJ2-2; CDR3nt: TGTGCCAGCAGTTTAGCGCTGGACAGCACCGGGGAGCTGTTTTTT; CDR3aa: CASSLALDSTGELFF
len: 16; d_gene: TRBD2; v_gene: TRBV2; abundance: .; j_gene: TRBJ2-7; CDR3nt: TGTGCCAGCAAGAGTCCCCAGCGGGGTTTACGGGGCGAGCAGTACTTC; CDR3aa: CASKSPQRGLRGEQYF
len: 14; d_gene: .; v_gene: TRBV12-3/TRBV12-4; abundance: few; j_gene: TRBJ1-6; CDR3nt: TGTGCCAGCAGTTTAACAGGTCGGGGTTCACCCCTCCACTTT; CDR3aa: CASSLTGRGSPLHF
len: 13; d_gene: .; v_gene: TRBV5-1; abundance: few; j_gene: TRBJ1-1; CDR3nt: TGCGCCAGCAGCGCGGGGGCAAACACTGAAGCTTTCTTT; CDR3aa: CASSAGANTEAFF
len: 15; d_gene: TRBD2; v_gene: TRBV6-2/TRBV6-3; abundance: .; j_gene: TRBJ2-5; CDR3nt: TGTGCCAGCAGCCGACTAGCGGAGTACCAAGAGACCCAGTACTTC; CDR3aa: CASSRLAEYQETQYF
len: 15; d_gene: .; v_gene: TRBV27; abundance: few; j_gene: TRBJ2-7; CDR3nt: TGTGCCAGCAGTTTAACCCTTGAGGGGTGGAATGAGCAGTACTTC; CDR3aa: CASSLTLEGWNEQYF
len: 16; d_gene: TRBD1; v_gene: TRBV2; abundance: .; j_gene: TRBJ1-4; CDR3nt: TGTGCCAGCAGTGAAATGGCAGGGGGGACTAATGAAAAACTGTTTTTT; CDR3aa: CASSEMAGGTNEKLFF
len: 15; d_gene: .; v_gene: TRBV7-3; abundance: .; j_gene: TRBJ2-7; CDR3nt: TGTGCCAGCAGCTTAGGGGCCAGGGGCCCCTGCGAGCAGTACTTC; CDR3aa: CASSLGARGPCEQYF
len: 16; d_gene: TRBD2; v_gene: TRBV12-3/TRBV12-4; abundance: .; j_gene: TRBJ2-3; CDR3nt: TGTGCCAGCAGTTTCTCTAGCGGGGGGGCGGGAGATACGCAGTATTTT; CDR3aa: CASSFSSGGAGDTQYF
len: 14; d_gene: TRBD1; v_gene: TRBV9; abundance: many; j_gene: TRBJ2-5; CDR3nt: TGTGCCAGCAGCGCAGGGACAGTCCAAGAGACCCAGTACTTC; CDR3aa: CASSAGTVQETQYF
len: 14; d_gene: TRBD2; v_gene: TRBV2; abundance: .; j_gene: TRBJ2-1; CDR3nt: TGTGCCAGCAGTGAAGGGACTAGCGTCAATGAGCAGTTCTTC; CDR3aa: CASSEGTSVNEQFF
len: 17; d_gene: TRBD1; v_gene: TRBV7-9; abundance: .; j_gene: TRBJ2-3; CDR3nt: TGTGCCGGCCGCCCTTGGTCGGGACAGGGTCGCACAGATACGCAGTATTTT; CDR3aa: CAGRPWSGQGRTDTQYF
len: 13; d_gene: .; v_gene: TRBV6-6; abundance: .; j_gene: TRBJ1-1; CDR3nt: TGTGCCAGCAGGACCCCGCAAGGGGGTGAAGCTTTCTTT; CDR3aa: CASRTPQGGEAFF
len: 14; d_gene: .; v_gene: TRBV9; abundance: .; j_gene: TRBJ2-1; CDR3nt: TGTGCCAGCAGCCCCAGGCTGAATTACAATGAGCAGTTCTTC; CDR3aa: CASSPRLNYNEQFF
len: 15; d_gene: .; v_gene: TRBV7-2; abundance: few; j_gene: TRBJ2-1; CDR3nt: TGTGCCAGCAGCCTAAACCGCGGGGAGTACAATGAGCAGTTCTTC; CDR3aa: CASSLNRGEYNEQFF
len: 14; d_gene: .; v_gene: TRBV20-1; abundance: many; j_gene: TRBJ2-1; CDR3nt: TGCAGCCAGCGGGTAGGGGGACTCGAAAATGAGCAGTTCTTC; CDR3aa: CSQRVGGLENEQFF
len: 17; d_gene: .; v_gene: TRBV9; abundance: .; j_gene: TRBJ2-1; CDR3nt: TGTGCCAGCAGCGTAGCAAGGACGGGGGGCCTCTACAATGAGCAGTTCTTC; CDR3aa: CASSVARTGGLYNEQFF
len: 12; d_gene: .; v_gene: TRBV7-9; abundance: .; j_gene: TRBJ2-7; CDR3nt: TGTGTCAGCAGCTTATACCCCTACGAGCAGTACTTC; CDR3aa: CVSSLYPYEQYF
len: 14; d_gene: .; v_gene: TRBV7-9; abundance: few; j_gene: TRBJ1-1; CDR3nt: TGTGCCAGCAGCTCCCTTGGGTTGAACACTGAAGCTTTCTTT; CDR3aa: CASSSLGLNTEAFF
len: 15; d_gene: .; v_gene: TRBV4-2; abundance: .; j_gene: TRBJ2-5; CDR3nt: TGTGCCAGCAGCCCCGCGGGGTGGTACCAAGAGACCCAGTACTTC; CDR3aa: CASSPAGWYQETQYF
len: 14; d_gene: TRBD2; v_gene: TRBV5-4; abundance: .; j_gene: TRBJ2-3; CDR3nt: TGTGCCAGCAGCTTTAGCGGGGATCGGGATACGCAGTATTTT; CDR3aa: CASSFSGDRDTQYF
len: 14; d_gene: TRBD1; v_gene: TRBV6-5; abundance: .; j_gene: TRBJ1-4; CDR3nt: TGTGCCAGCAGTCGGGACAGCGAGGAGGAAAAACTGTTTTTT; CDR3aa: CASSRDSEEEKLFF
len: 12; d_gene: .; v_gene: TRBV24-1; abundance: few; j_gene: TRBJ2-1; CDR3nt: TGTGCCACCAGCGCTGGGGGCTTTGAGCAGTTCTTC; CDR3aa: CATSAGGFEQFF
len: 13; d_gene: .; v_gene: TRBV29-1; abundance: many; j_gene: TRBJ2-7; CDR3nt: TGCAGCGTTTGGGCAGGAACCTCCTACGAGCAGTACTTC; CDR3aa: CSVWAGTSYEQYF
len: 17; d_gene: TRBD1; v_gene: TRBV12-3/TRBV12-4; abundance: .; j_gene: TRBJ1-2; CDR3nt: TGTGCCAACAGTACTTGGACAGGGTCGACGCTAAACTATGGCTACACCTTC; CDR3aa: CANSTWTGSTLNYGYTF
len: 13; d_gene: .; v_gene: TRBV3-1; abundance: few; j_gene: TRBJ2-3; CDR3nt: TGTGCCAGCAGCCAAGGGTCCGTGGATACGCAGTATTTT; CDR3aa: CASSQGSVDTQYF
len: 15; d_gene: .; v_gene: TRBV28; abundance: .; j_gene: TRBJ1-5; CDR3nt: TGTGCCAGCAGTCCCCCACCGGGGGGCAATCAGCCCCAGCATTTT; CDR3aa: CASSPPPGGNQPQHF
len: 17; d_gene: TRBD2; v_gene: TRBV6-2/TRBV6-3; abundance: many; j_gene: TRBJ2-3; CDR3nt: TGTGCCAGCAGCCGAGGACTAGCCGTAGGGAGCACAGATACGCAGTATTTT; CDR3aa: CASSRGLAVGSTDTQYF
len: 17; d_gene: .; v_gene: TRBV9; abundance: few; j_gene: TRBJ2-1; CDR3nt: TGTGCCAGCAGCGTAGCTTTGTCGTTAGCCTCCTACAATGAGCAGTTCTTC; CDR3aa: CASSVALSLASYNEQFF
len: 14; d_gene: TRBD1; v_gene: TRBV9; abundance: once; j_gene: TRBJ1-1; CDR3nt: TGTGCCAGCAGCGCCTCGACAGGGCACCCTGAAGCTTTCTTT; CDR3aa: CASSASTGHPEAFF
len: 14; d_gene: .; v_gene: TRBV6-6; abundance: few; j_gene: TRBJ1-1; CDR3nt: TGTGCCAGCAGTTACAATTTGGTGAACACTGAAGCTTTCTTT; CDR3aa: CASSYNLVNTEAFF
len: 18; d_gene: .; v_gene: TRBV6-5; abundance: .; j_gene: TRBJ2-1; CDR3nt: TGTGCCAGCAGTTACGGCTACAGTTTTGGGACCCCATACAATGAGCAGTTCTTC; CDR3aa: CASSYGYSFGTPYNEQFF
len: 15; d_gene: .; v_gene: TRBV7-3; abundance: .; j_gene: TRBJ2-5; CDR3nt: TGTGCCAGCAGCAGCACGGGACACGGAGTGGAGACCCAGTACTTC; CDR3aa: CASSSTGHGVETQYF
len: 15; d_gene: .; v_gene: TRBV6-4; abundance: few; j_gene: TRBJ2-1; CDR3nt: TGTGCCAGCAGTGAATTTGGGGCCTCCTACAATGAGCAGTTCTTC; CDR3aa: CASSEFGASYNEQFF
len: 16; d_gene: .; v_gene: TRBV20-1; abundance: .; j_gene: TRBJ1-5; CDR3nt: TGCAGTGCTATAAGTTATACAGGGCGTAGCAATCAGCCCCAGCATTTT; CDR3aa: CSAISYTGRSNQPQHF
len: 13; d_gene: .; v_gene: TRBV12-3/TRBV12-4; abundance: .; j_gene: TRBJ2-2; CDR3nt: TGTGCCAGCAGCCGCGGCCGGGTCGGGGAGCTGTTTTTT; CDR3aa: CASSRGRVGELFF
len: 17; d_gene: .; v_gene: TRBV4-3; abundance: .; j_gene: TRBJ2-1; CDR3nt: TGCGCCAGCAGCCAAGGAGATAACCCCTACACCTACAATGAGCAGTTCTTC; CDR3aa: CASSQGDNPYTYNEQFF
len: 14; d_gene: .; v_gene: TRBV20-1; abundance: .; j_gene: TRBJ1-2; CDR3nt: TGCAGTGCTGGGTCCCAGGGTCACGGAAATGGCTACACCTTC; CDR3aa: CSAGSQGHGNGYTF
len: 16; d_gene: .; v_gene: TRBV7-7; abundance: .; j_gene: TRBJ2-5; CDR3nt: TGTGCCAGCAGCATCGGAGGAGGGGGGCTCCAAGAGACCCAGTACTTC; CDR3aa: CASSIGGGGLQETQYF
len: 14; d_gene: TRBD1; v_gene: TRBV10-3; abundance: .; j_gene: TRBJ1-5; CDR3nt: TGTGCCACCCGAGGACAGGGCAACAATCAGCCCCAGCATTTT; CDR3aa: CATRGQGNNQPQHF
len: 14; d_gene: TRBD1; v_gene: TRBV28; abundance: .; j_gene: TRBJ2-1; CDR3nt: TGTGCCAGCAGTGGCGGACAGGCTCAAGAGACCCAGTTCTTC; CDR3aa: CASSGGQAQETQFF
len: 14; d_gene: .; v_gene: TRBV20-1; abundance: .; j_gene: TRBJ1-6; CDR3nt: TGCAGTGCCAGACCCAGCTCCTATAATTCACCCCTCCACTTT; CDR3aa: CSARPSSYNSPLHF
len: 15; d_gene: TRBD2; v_gene: TRBV20-1; abundance: few; j_gene: TRBJ2-5; CDR3nt: TGCAGTGCTAGTGGCCAGCGGGGTGAGATTGAGACCCAGTACTTC; CDR3aa: CSASGQRGEIETQYF
len: 17; d_gene: .; v_gene: TRBV7-9; abundance: .; j_gene: TRBJ1-5; CDR3nt: TGTGCCAGCAGCGATACATCACAGGGTTTTAACAAGCAGCCCCAGCATTTT; CDR3aa: CASSDTSQGFNKQPQHF
len: 14; d_gene: .; v_gene: TRBV20-1; abundance: .; j_gene: TRBJ1-4; CDR3nt: TGCAGTGCCGAAGCCGGGGGCGCCGGTGAAAAACTGTTTTTT; CDR3aa: CSAEAGGAGEKLFF
len: 15; d_gene: .; v_gene: TRBV2; abundance: many; j_gene: TRBJ2-3; CDR3nt: TGTGCCAGCAGTGCCGACCTAACCCCCACAGATACGCAGTATTTT; CDR3aa: CASSADLTPTDTQYF
len: 14; d_gene: .; v_gene: TRBV20-1; abundance: .; j_gene: TRBJ1-2; CDR3nt: TGCAGTGCGGAGGGCGGGGGCCAAGGAGTTGGCTACACCTTC; CDR3aa: CSAEGGGQGVGYTF
len: 14; d_gene: .; v_gene: TRBV4-1; abundance: few; j_gene: TRBJ1-1; CDR3nt: TGCGCCAGCAGCCGACAGGTTGGCTCTACTGAAGCTTTCTTT; CDR3aa: CASSRQVGSTEAFF
len: 16; d_gene: .; v_gene: TRBV6-6; abundance: few; j_gene: TRBJ2-2; CDR3nt: TGTGCCAGCAGCCGCACCGGTACGGGGTTCACCGGGGAGCTGTTTTTT; CDR3aa: CASSRTGTGFTGELFF
len: 14; d_gene: TRBD1; v_gene: TRBV4-1; abundance: few; j_gene: TRBJ1-1; CDR3nt: TGCGCCAGCAGGGCAGGGGGCTGGAGCACTGAAGCTTTCTTT; CDR3aa: CASRAGGWSTEAFF
len: 12; d_gene: .; v_gene: TRBV20-1; abundance: .; j_gene: TRBJ1-1; CDR3nt: TGCAGCGCTAGAGAGGGGGGCACTGAAGCTTTCTTT; CDR3aa: CSAREGGTEAFF
len: 16; d_gene: .; v_gene: TRBV7-2; abundance: few; j_gene: TRBJ2-3; CDR3nt: TGTGCCAGCAGCTTAGAAGTGTTCCCCGACCCAGATACGCAGTATTTT; CDR3aa: CASSLEVFPDPDTQYF
len: 16; d_gene: TRBD1; v_gene: TRBV5-5; abundance: few; j_gene: TRBJ2-2; CDR3nt: TGTGCCAGCAGCTTGTGGACAGGACGCGTCACCGGGGAGCTGTTTTTT; CDR3aa: CASSLWTGRVTGELFF
len: 15; d_gene: TRBD1; v_gene: TRBV10-3; abundance: .; j_gene: TRBJ1-2; CDR3nt: TGTGTCATCAGTGAGGTGGACAGGGGGAACTATGGCTACACCTTC; CDR3aa: CVISEVDRGNYGYTF
len: 16; d_gene: .; v_gene: TRBV6-6; abundance: few; j_gene: TRBJ2-1; CDR3nt: TGTGCCAGCAGTTACTCGGAAGACGTTTCCTACAATGAGCAGTTCTTC; CDR3aa: CASSYSEDVSYNEQFF